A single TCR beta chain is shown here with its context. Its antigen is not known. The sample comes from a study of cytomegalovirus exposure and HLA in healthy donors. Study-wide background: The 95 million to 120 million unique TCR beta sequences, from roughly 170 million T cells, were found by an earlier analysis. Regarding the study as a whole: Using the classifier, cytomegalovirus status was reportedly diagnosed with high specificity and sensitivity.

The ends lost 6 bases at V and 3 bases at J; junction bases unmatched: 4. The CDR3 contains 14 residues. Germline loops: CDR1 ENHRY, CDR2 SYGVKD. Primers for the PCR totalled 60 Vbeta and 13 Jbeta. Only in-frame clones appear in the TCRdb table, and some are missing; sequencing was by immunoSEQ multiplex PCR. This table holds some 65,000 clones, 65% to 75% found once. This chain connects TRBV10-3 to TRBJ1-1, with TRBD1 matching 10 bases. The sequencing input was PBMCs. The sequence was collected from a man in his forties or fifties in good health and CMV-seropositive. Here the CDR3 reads CAIRTGGADTEAFF. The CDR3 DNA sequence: TGTGCCATCAGGACAGGGGGCGCAGACACTGAAGCTTTCTTT.